These T cell receptor beta chains were read from a single sample in a study of OX40 agonist ivuxolimab in advanced cancers. Only in-frame clones appear in the TCRdb table, and some are missing; sequencing was by immunoSEQ multiplex PCR. The table shows 70,000 or so clones, with about 93% occurring only once. The source material was CD4+ or CD8+ T cells sorted from blood, sampled in a trial of the OX40 agonist ivuxolimab. All receptors derive from an adult with an advanced solid tumor such as melanoma, head and neck, liver or kidney cancer. CDR3s leave out the opening cysteine and the closing phenylalanine or tryptophan.

CDR3 length: 12
V gene: TRBV30
J gene: TRBJ1-5
CDR3 protein: AWSVGQGSQPQH

CDR3 length: 13
V gene: TRBV5-6
J gene: TRBJ2-3
CDR3 protein: ASSLWGYDPDTQY

CDR3 length: 14
V gene: TRBV4-1
J gene: TRBJ1-6
CDR3 protein: ASSPTGGMNNSPLH

CDR3 length: 11
V gene: TRBV18
J gene: TRBJ1-1
CDR3 protein: ASSPPDGTEAF

CDR3 length: 10
V gene: TRBV11-2
J gene: TRBJ2-2
CDR3 protein: ASSEYTGELF

CDR3 length: 14
V gene: TRBV19
J gene: TRBJ2-3
CDR3 protein: ASSMTLAGPWDTQY

CDR3 length: 15
V gene: TRBV9
J gene: TRBJ2-5
CDR3 protein: ASSPRGVAGSQETQY

CDR3 length: 13
V gene: TRBV19
J gene: TRBJ2-7
CDR3 protein: ASSAGQGAPYEQY

CDR3 length: 13
V gene: TRBV4-1
J gene: TRBJ1-2
CDR3 protein: ASSQAQGEHYGYT

CDR3 length: 13
V gene: TRBV4-1
J gene: TRBJ1-5
CDR3 protein: ASSQEPGTEKPQH

CDR3 length: 17
V gene: TRBV7-4
J gene: TRBJ2-3
CDR3 protein: ASSLFSRGSGAHTDTQY

CDR3 length: 13
V gene: TRBV7-6
J gene: TRBJ2-1
CDR3 protein: ASSPLAGNYNEQF

CDR3 length: 9
V gene: TRBV9
J gene: TRBJ2-1
CDR3 protein: ASSPHNEQF

CDR3 length: 13
V gene: TRBV5-6
J gene: TRBJ1-6
CDR3 protein: ASSLARGWNSPLH

CDR3 length: 10
V gene: TRBV11-2
J gene: TRBJ2-3
CDR3 protein: ASSLGADTQY

CDR3 length: 14
V gene: TRBV7-6
J gene: TRBJ2-1
CDR3 protein: ASSSPLAGVSNEQF

CDR3 length: 12
V gene: TRBV4-1
J gene: TRBJ1-4
CDR3 protein: ASSQRQVGEKLF

CDR3 length: 14
V gene: TRBV13
J gene: TRBJ1-1
CDR3 protein: ASSYWGQDLNTEAF

CDR3 length: 11
V gene: TRBV13
J gene: TRBJ2-5
CDR3 protein: ASSLGDSETQY

CDR3 length: 10
V gene: TRBV2
J gene: TRBJ2-5
CDR3 protein: AKTGIEETQY

CDR3 length: 11
V gene: TRBV6-1
J gene: TRBJ2-1
CDR3 protein: AARLAGVNEQF

CDR3 length: 13
V gene: TRBV6-4
J gene: TRBJ2-1
CDR3 protein: ASSRTSGDYNEQF

CDR3 length: 14
V gene: TRBV19
J gene: TRBJ2-3
CDR3 protein: ASSTLQGSSTDTQY

CDR3 length: 14
V gene: TRBV7-2
J gene: TRBJ2-1
CDR3 protein: ASSIYIADLYNEQF

CDR3 length: 11
V gene: TRBV2
J gene: TRBJ2-7
CDR3 protein: AARDRGPYEQY

CDR3 length: 13
V gene: TRBV21-1
J gene: TRBJ2-2
CDR3 protein: ASSKGQGATGELF

CDR3 length: 12
V gene: TRBV7-9
J gene: TRBJ2-5
CDR3 protein: ASSLQQGEETQY

CDR3 length: 11
V gene: TRBV7-2
J gene: TRBJ2-6
CDR3 protein: ASRVTGANVLT

CDR3 length: 12
V gene: TRBV27
J gene: TRBJ2-3
CDR3 protein: ASSSYHGADTQY

CDR3 length: 9
V gene: TRBV5-1
J gene: TRBJ2-7
CDR3 protein: ASTKGYEQY

CDR3 length: 12
V gene: TRBV6-1
J gene: TRBJ2-7
CDR3 protein: VLSPGGGSYEQY

CDR3 length: 11
V gene: TRBV27
J gene: TRBJ1-1
CDR3 protein: ASSFGGGTEAF

CDR3 length: 13
V gene: TRBV7-8
J gene: TRBJ1-2
CDR3 protein: ASSSDQEASYGYT

CDR3 length: 15
V gene: TRBV15
J gene: TRBJ1-3
CDR3 protein: ATSRDHLGTSGNTIY

CDR3 length: 12
V gene: TRBV27
J gene: TRBJ1-2
CDR3 protein: ASSLSAGGYGYT

CDR3 length: 8
V gene: TRBV29-1
J gene: TRBJ2-7
CDR3 protein: SVGVGEQY

CDR3 length: 12
V gene: TRBV30
J gene: TRBJ2-5
CDR3 protein: AWSLWTSGASQY

CDR3 length: 13
V gene: TRBV5-4
J gene: TRBJ2-1
CDR3 protein: ASSLVWDSYNEQF

CDR3 length: 13
V gene: TRBV4-1
J gene: TRBJ2-1
CDR3 protein: ASSQEGLAGVQQF

CDR3 length: 12
V gene: TRBV27
J gene: TRBJ1-5
CDR3 protein: ASSLSRGYNPQH

CDR3 length: 14
V gene: TRBV4-2
J gene: TRBJ1-1
CDR3 protein: ASSPDPPGGGTEAF

CDR3 length: 13
V gene: TRBV19
J gene: TRBJ1-1
CDR3 protein: ASSTRREVTTEAF

CDR3 length: 12
V gene: TRBV19
J gene: TRBJ1-1
CDR3 protein: ASSPRTEMGEAF

CDR3 length: 12
V gene: TRBV9
J gene: TRBJ1-1
CDR3 protein: ASSVVGVSTEAF

CDR3 length: 15
V gene: TRBV7-6
J gene: TRBJ2-1
CDR3 protein: ASSLAAGGTFTNEQF

CDR3 length: 13
V gene: TRBV5-1
J gene: TRBJ2-3
CDR3 protein: ASSLGVGSTDTQY

CDR3 length: 13
V gene: TRBV7-8
J gene: TRBJ2-5
CDR3 protein: ASSLTPSGDETQY

CDR3 length: 14
V gene: TRBV4-1
J gene: TRBJ1-5
CDR3 protein: ASSQEDPLSNQPQH

CDR3 length: 14
V gene: TRBV4-3
J gene: TRBJ2-3
CDR3 protein: ASSQGGGIATDTQY

CDR3 length: 10
V gene: TRBV19
J gene: TRBJ1-4
CDR3 protein: AMTVKIEKLF

CDR3 length: 12
V gene: TRBV5-1
J gene: TRBJ2-7
CDR3 protein: ASNQWGRSYEQY

CDR3 length: 12
V gene: TRBV5-1
J gene: TRBJ1-1
CDR3 protein: ASNDHGGNAEAF

CDR3 length: 15
V gene: TRBV5-6
J gene: TRBJ1-6
CDR3 protein: ASSSLMDRRRNSPLH

CDR3 length: 10
V gene: TRBV7-9
J gene: TRBJ1-1
CDR3 protein: ASSLMNTEAF

CDR3 length: 13
V gene: TRBV19
J gene: TRBJ1-5
CDR3 protein: ASSGTHYSNQPQH